These 18 T cell receptor beta chains originate from one sample sequenced in a study of radiotherapy plus CTLA-4 blockade in lung cancer. Produced via immunoSEQ multiplex PCR; TCRdb's table is partial and in-frame only. Of roughly 30,000 clones listed, approximately 80% were seen once; the top ten hold roughly 24%. This sample comprised peripheral blood, obtained from a patient treated with radiotherapy plus ipilimumab. The receptor source for this set is a human donor with non-small cell lung cancer that progressed on radiotherapy plus ipilimumab.

The chain couples TRBV5-1 to TRBJ2-3, with D possibly TRBD1 on 5 matching bases. Germline loops: CDR1 SGHRS, CDR2 YFSETQ. The ends were cut back, 4 bases at V and 4 bases at J, with 13 bases in the middle. The length of the CDR3 is 14 residues. The CDR3 sequence is CASSPYGASDTQYF. The CDR3 DNA follows: TGCGCCAGCAGCCCCTATGGGGCCTCAGATACGCAGTATTTT. Variable domain in full (rest from reference TRBV5-1 and TRBJ2-3): KAGVTQTPRYLIKTRGQQVTLSCSPISGHRSVSWYQQTPGQGLQFLFEYFSETQRNKGNFPGRFSGRQFSNSRSEMNVSTLELGDSALYLCASSPYGASDTQYFGPGTRLTVL.

Concerning this clone: The sample contains more than one DNA sequence encoding this CDR3. The CDR3 loop reads CASSVEGGTEAFF. The CDR3 bases are TGTGCCAGCAGCGTAGAAGGGGGCACTGAAGCTTTCTTT. This chain links TRBV9 with TRBJ1-1; possibly TRBD1 for D (6 bases). V shed 0 bases and J shed 4 bases, with 7 bases lying between them. The CDR3 covers 13 residues. Germline V gene sequence: CDR1 SGDLS, CDR2 YYNGEE.

V usage is TRBV6-5 and J usage is TRBJ1-5; D is unclear. The CDR3 spans 13 residues. From germline, CDR1 is MNHEY and CDR2 SVGAGI. V was cut by 6 bases and J by 6 bases, with 12 bases left in between. CDR3 sequence reads: CASRPFPGQPQHF. The CDR3 coding sequence is TGTGCCAGCAGGCCATTCCCGGGTCAGCCCCAGCATTTT.

V and J are TRBV7-2 and TRBJ1-1, with 10 nucleotides matching TRBD1. After removal of 2 bases from V and 6 bases from J, the junction contained 6 bases not matched to a gene. Germline CDR1 reads SGHTA; CDR2 reads FQGNSA. The CDR3 is 15 residues long. CDR3 loop: CASSLRQGAEPEAFF. In DNA form, the CDR3 reads TGTGCCAGCAGCTTACGACAGGGGGCAGAGCCTGAAGCTTTCTTT.

The V call is TRBV6-1, the J call TRBJ1-1, with 7 bases that match TRBD1. Germline V gene sequence: CDR1 MNHNS, CDR2 SASEGT. The J segment lost 0 bases and the V segment lost 10 bases, leaving 8 bases of the junction unmatched. The length of the CDR3 is 14 residues. DNA for the CDR3: TGTGCCACCGGACAGGAGACGGTGAACACTGAAGCTTTCTTT. Its protein is CATGQETVNTEAFF.

On this clone itself: The junction shows a germline mismatch at one end, possibly a read error. V usage is TRBV6-1 and J usage is TRBJ1-5, with D hard to call. CDR1 and CDR2 from the germline V gene are MNHNS and SASEGT. CDR3 length equals 17 residues. The CDR3 coding sequence is TGTGCCAGCAGCGAAGCAGTGGCAGCTATGAGCAATCAGCCCCAGCATTTT. This codes for CASSEAVAAMSNQPQHF.

The genes are TRBV29-1 and TRBJ1-2; D not certain. The germline gives CDR1 SQVTM, CDR2 ANQGSEA. V lost 0 bases to trimming and J lost 2 bases, with 13 bases between them. CDR3 size: 15 residues. CDR3 nucleotide sequence: TGCAGCGTTGAAGATCGACAAACGGGAAACTATGGCTACACCTTC. Translating it yields CSVEDRQTGNYGYTF.

The rearrangement uses TRBV18 and TRBJ1-5; D is uncertain. The length of the CDR3 is 16 residues. Germline V gene lookup returns CDR1 KGHSH and CDR2 LQKENI. Trimming shortened V by 2 bases and J by 0 bases, and 11 bases separated the two germline ends. Here the CDR3 reads CASSPMAPDSNQPQHF. The CDR3 coding sequence is TGTGCCAGCTCACCAATGGCACCCGATAGCAATCAGCCCCAGCATTTT.

This chain uses TRBV5-1 with TRBJ1-5, with 7 bases aligning to TRBD1. V lost 0 bases and J lost 7; bases outside the gene matches: 4. Per the germline V gene, CDR1 is SGHRS and CDR2 is YFSETQ. The CDR3 sequence is 14 residues long. In DNA form, the CDR3 reads TGCGCCAGCAGCTTGGGTACAGGGGAGCAGCCCCAGCATTTT. It specifies CASSLGTGEQPQHF. The complete variable domain, with remaining parts taken from reference TRBV5-1 and TRBJ1-5, reads KAGVTQTPRYLIKTRGQQVTLSCSPISGHRSVSWYQQTPGQGLQFLFEYFSETQRNKGNFPGRFSGRQFSNSRSEMNVSTLELGDSALYLCASSLGTGEQPQHFGDGTRLSIL.

The V gene is TRBV6-1, the J gene TRBJ1-5, with D maybe TRBD1 (6 bases). The germline gives CDR1 MNHNS, CDR2 SASEGT. This CDR3 has 14 residues. V was cut by 5 bases and J by 4 bases, with 12 bases left in between. CDR3 amino acids: CASSYGQGNQPQHF. The CDR3 DNA sequence: TGTGCCAGCAGTTATGGGCAGGGGAATCAGCCCCAGCATTTT.

As DNA, the CDR3 is TGTGCCAGCAGTGAGCGGCTGATCCTCTACGAGCAGTACTTC. Protein: CASSERLILYEQYF. The chain couples TRBV2 to TRBJ2-7; unclear D gene. V lost 3 bases, J lost 3 bases, and 12 bases lay in between. The CDR3 contains 14 residues. Germline V gene sequence: CDR1 SNHLY, CDR2 FYNNEI.

The V call is TRBV6-6, the J call TRBJ1-4; D may be TRBD1 (6 bases). This CDR3 is 15 amino acids long. V was shortened by 6 bases and J by 8 bases, with 19 bases between the two germline ends. Germline V gives CDR1 MNHNY, CDR2 SVGAGI (reference sequence). Written as DNA, the CDR3 is TGTGCCAGCAGGGATGGCAAGGGGGTCGGGGAAAAACTGTTTTTT. It is translated as CASRDGKGVGEKLFF.

The chain employs TRBV7-2 and TRBJ2-7; D remains ambiguous. The CDR3 is 14 amino acids. The germline CDR1 and CDR2 sequences are SGHTA and FQGNSA. Trimming removed 7 bases from V and 2 bases from J, with 15 bases in between. The CDR3: CASTTQVPTYEQYF. CDR3 sequence (DNA): TGTGCCAGCACCACGCAGGTTCCAACCTACGAGCAGTACTTC.

V and J are TRBV4-2 and TRBJ2-1; TRBD2 matches 7 bases. After removal of 1 base from V and 1 base from J, the junction contained 4 bases not matched to a gene. The CDR3 extends over 16 amino acids. Germline CDR1 and CDR2: LGHNA and YNFKEQ. The CDR3 loop reads CASSQAASGSYNEQFF. The CDR3 DNA reads TGTGCCAGCAGCCAAGCTGCTAGCGGTTCCTACAATGAGCAGTTCTTC.

V is TRBV7-2 and J is TRBJ2-1; D unclear. Trimming pared 5 bases from V and 4 bases from J, leaving 3 bases between. CDR3 length: 11 residues. From germline, CDR1 is SGHTA and CDR2 FQGNSA. CDR3 loop: CASSEYNEQFF. The CDR3, as DNA: TGTGCCAGCAGCGAATACAATGAGCAGTTCTTC. The full variable domain, its missing parts supplied by reference TRBV7-2 and TRBJ2-1, is GAGVSQSPSNKVTEKGKDVELRCDPISGHTALYWYRQSLGQGLEFLIYFQGNSAPDKSGLPSDRFSAERTGGSVSTLTIQRTQQEDSAVYLCASSEYNEQFFGPGTRLTVL.

This rearrangement joins TRBV5-4 to TRBJ2-3; D gene unclear. CDR3 length equals 12 residues. The ends were cut back, 0 bases at V and 4 bases at J, with 3 bases in the middle. Germline V gene sequence: CDR1 SGHNT, CDR2 YYREEE (reference sequence). CDR3 nucleotide sequence: TGTGCCAGCAGCTTGGTGGCAGATACGCAGTATTTT. Its protein is CASSLVADTQYF.

The chain uses TRBV11-2 and TRBJ1-3, with no clear D. Germline values: CDR1 SGHAT, CDR2 FQNNGV. V lost 0 bases to trimming and J lost 0 bases, with 6 bases between them. The CDR3 sequence is 15 residues long. DNA of the CDR3: TGTGCCAGCAGCTTAGAGCCGAGCTCTGGAAACACCATATATTTT. The encoded protein is CASSLEPSSGNTIYF.

This chain links TRBV10-3 with TRBJ2-2; D call uncertain. The length of the CDR3 is 13 residues. Between the trimmed V and J ends, which lost 2 bases and 3 bases, there was a span of 4 bases. The germline V gene has CDR1 ENHRY and CDR2 SYGVKD. The CDR3 loop is CAISELYTGELFF. DNA for the CDR3: TGTGCCATCAGTGAGCTGTACACCGGGGAGCTGTTTTTT.